This T cell receptor (beta chain) was sequenced during a study of somatic mutations in cytotoxic T cells in rheumatoid arthritis. V was pared by 0 bases and J by 4 bases, with 10 bases of the junction left unmatched. CDR3 length: 17 residues. CDR1 SGHDT and CDR2 YYEEEE come from the germline V gene. Some clones are missing from TCRdb's copy, which holds only in-frame ones; the method was immunoSEQ multiplex PCR. The sample has 9,200 or so clones; over 75% are singletons. This receptor was identified in an adult with rheumatoid arthritis. Sequences were obtained from CD8+ T cells sorted from blood. This chain links TRBV5-6 with TRBJ2-5; 9 bases line up with TRBD1. CDR3 in DNA: TGTGCCAGCAGCTTGGCCTTACAGGGGGCGCTCGGAGAGACCCAGTACTTC. Encoded protein: CASSLALQGALGETQYF.